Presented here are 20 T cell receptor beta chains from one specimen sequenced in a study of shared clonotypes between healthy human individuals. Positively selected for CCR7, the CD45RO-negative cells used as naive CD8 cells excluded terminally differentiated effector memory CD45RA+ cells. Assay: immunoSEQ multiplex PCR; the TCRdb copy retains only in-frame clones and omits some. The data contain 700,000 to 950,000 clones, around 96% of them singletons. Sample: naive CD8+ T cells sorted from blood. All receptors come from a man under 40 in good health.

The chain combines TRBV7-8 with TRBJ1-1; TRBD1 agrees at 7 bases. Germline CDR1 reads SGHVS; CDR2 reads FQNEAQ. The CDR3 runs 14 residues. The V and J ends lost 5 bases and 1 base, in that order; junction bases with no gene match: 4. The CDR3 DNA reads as TGTGCCAGCAGCCCGTACAGGGGGAACACTGAAGCTTTCTTT. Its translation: CASSPYRGNTEAFF.

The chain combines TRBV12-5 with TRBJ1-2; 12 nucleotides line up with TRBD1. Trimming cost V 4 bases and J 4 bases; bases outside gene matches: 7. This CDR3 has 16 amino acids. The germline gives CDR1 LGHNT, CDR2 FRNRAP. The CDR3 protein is CASGSSGTGGLYGYTF. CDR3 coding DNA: TGTGCTAGTGGTTCATCCGGGACAGGGGGCCTCTATGGCTACACCTTC.

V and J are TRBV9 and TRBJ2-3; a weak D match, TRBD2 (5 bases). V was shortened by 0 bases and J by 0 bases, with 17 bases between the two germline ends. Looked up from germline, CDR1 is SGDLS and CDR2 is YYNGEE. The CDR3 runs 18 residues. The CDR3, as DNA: TGTGCCAGCAGCGTAGCGCTGAACACGCTAGCTAGCACAGATACGCAGTATTTT. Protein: CASSVALNTLASTDTQYF.

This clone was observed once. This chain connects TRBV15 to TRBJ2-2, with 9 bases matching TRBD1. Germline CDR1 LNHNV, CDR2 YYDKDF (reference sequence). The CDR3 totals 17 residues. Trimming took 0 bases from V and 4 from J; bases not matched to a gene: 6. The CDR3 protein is CATSRERWTGATGELFF. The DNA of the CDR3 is TGTGCCACCAGCAGAGAACGATGGACAGGGGCCACCGGGGAGCTGTTTTTT.

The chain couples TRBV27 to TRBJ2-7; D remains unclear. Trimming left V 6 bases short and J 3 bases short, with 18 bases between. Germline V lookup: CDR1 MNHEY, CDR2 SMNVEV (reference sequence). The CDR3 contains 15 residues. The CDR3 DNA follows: TGTGCCAGCAGCTGGGCTCTGGGCAGGAACTACGAGCAGTACTTC. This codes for CASSWALGRNYEQYF.

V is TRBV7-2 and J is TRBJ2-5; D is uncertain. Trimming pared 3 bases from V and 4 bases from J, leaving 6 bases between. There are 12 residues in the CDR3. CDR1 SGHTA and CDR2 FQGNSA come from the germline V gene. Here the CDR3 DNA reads TGTGCCAGCAGCTTTTGGGCAGAGACCCAGTACTTC. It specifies CASSFWAETQYF.

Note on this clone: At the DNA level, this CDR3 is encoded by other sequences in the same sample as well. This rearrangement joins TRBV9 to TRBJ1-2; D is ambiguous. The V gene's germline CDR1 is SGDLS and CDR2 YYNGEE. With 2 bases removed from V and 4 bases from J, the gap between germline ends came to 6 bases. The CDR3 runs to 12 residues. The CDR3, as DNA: TGTGCCAGCAGCGTCAGTGGCTATGGCTACACCTTC. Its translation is CASSVSGYGYTF.

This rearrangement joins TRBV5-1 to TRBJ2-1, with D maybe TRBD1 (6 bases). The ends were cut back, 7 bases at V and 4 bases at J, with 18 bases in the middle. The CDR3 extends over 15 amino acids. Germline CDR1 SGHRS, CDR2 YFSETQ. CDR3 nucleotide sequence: TGCGCCAGCTACAGTGGGGACACCGTATACAATGAGCAGTTCTTC. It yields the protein CASYSGDTVYNEQFF.

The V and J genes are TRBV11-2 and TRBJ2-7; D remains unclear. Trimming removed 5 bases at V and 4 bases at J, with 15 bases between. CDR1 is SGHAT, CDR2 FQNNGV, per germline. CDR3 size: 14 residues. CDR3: CASSPPSSSYEQYF. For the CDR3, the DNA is TGTGCCAGCAGCCCGCCTTCGTCAAGTTACGAGCAGTACTTC.

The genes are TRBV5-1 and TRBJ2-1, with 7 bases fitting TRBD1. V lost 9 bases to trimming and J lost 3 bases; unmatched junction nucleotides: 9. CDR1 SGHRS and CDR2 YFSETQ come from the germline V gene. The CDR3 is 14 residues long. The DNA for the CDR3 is TGCGCCACACGGACAGGTCCTGACTACAATGAGCAGTTCTTC. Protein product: CATRTGPDYNEQFF.

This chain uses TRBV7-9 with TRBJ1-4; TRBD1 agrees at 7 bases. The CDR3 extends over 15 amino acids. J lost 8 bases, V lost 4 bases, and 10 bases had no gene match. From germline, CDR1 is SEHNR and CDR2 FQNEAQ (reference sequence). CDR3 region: CASSYRGMAGEKLFF. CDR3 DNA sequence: TGTGCCAGCAGCTACAGGGGAATGGCAGGGGAAAAACTGTTTTTT.

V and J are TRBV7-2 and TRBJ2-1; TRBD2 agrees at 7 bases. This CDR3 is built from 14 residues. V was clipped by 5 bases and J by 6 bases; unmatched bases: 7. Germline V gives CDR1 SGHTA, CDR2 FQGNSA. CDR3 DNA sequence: TGTGCCAGCAGCAGGGCGGGAGTCTTCAATGAGCAGTTCTTC. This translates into CASSRAGVFNEQFF.

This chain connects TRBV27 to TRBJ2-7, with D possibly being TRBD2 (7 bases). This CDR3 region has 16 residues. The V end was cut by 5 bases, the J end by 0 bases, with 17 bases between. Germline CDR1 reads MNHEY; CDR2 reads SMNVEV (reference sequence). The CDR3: CASSRGGLESSYEQYF. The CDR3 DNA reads TGTGCCAGCAGTAGGGGGGGGTTGGAGAGCTCCTACGAGCAGTACTTC.

DNA for the CDR3: TGTGCCAGCAGTTTCACCGGGACCCGTACCTACGAGCAGTACTTC. Its translation is CASSFTGTRTYEQYF. The chain joins TRBV13 to TRBJ2-7; either TRBD1 or TRBD2 may supply D (5 bases each). Germline V gene lookup returns CDR1 PRHDT and CDR2 FYEKMQ (reference sequence). The CDR3 has 15 amino acids. Trimming stripped 6 bases from V and 2 bases from J, with 17 bases between.

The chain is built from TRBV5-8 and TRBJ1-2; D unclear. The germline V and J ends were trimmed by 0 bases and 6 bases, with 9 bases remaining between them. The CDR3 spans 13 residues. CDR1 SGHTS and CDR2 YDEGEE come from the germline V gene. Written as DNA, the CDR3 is TGTGCCAGCAGCTTGGGCCGCGGGGATGGCTACACCTTC. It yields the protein CASSLGRGDGYTF.

The CDR3 nucleotides read TGCGCCAGCAGCCAGATGGGGCGCGGGAATTTTTATGGCTACACCTTC. Translating gives CASSQMGRGNFYGYTF. This chain connects TRBV4-1 to TRBJ1-2; D is possibly TRBD1 (5 bases). Per the germline V gene, CDR1 is MGHRA and CDR2 is YSYEKL. The CDR3 extends over 16 amino acids. Trimming stripped 3 bases from V and 5 bases from J, with 19 bases between.

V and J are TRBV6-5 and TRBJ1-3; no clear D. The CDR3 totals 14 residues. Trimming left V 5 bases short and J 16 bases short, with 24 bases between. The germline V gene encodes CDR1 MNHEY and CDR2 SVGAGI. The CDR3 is CASSRAEGMVDRYF. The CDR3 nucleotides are TGTGCCAGCAGTCGGGCCGAGGGAATGGTGGACCGTTATTTT.

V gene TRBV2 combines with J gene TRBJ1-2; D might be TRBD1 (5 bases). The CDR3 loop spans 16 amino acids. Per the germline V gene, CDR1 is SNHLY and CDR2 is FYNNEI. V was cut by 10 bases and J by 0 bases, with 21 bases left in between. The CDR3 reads CATSPGVPATNYGYTF. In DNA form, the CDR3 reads TGTGCCACCTCCCCGGGGGTCCCGGCGACTAACTATGGCTACACCTTC.

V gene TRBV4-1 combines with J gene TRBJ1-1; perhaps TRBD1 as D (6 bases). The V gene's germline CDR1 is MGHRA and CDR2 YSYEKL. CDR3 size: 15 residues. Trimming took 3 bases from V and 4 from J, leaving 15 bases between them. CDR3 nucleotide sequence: TGCGCCAGCAGCCAGCAACTTACAGGGACCACTGAAGCTTTCTTT. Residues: CASSQQLTGTTEAFF.

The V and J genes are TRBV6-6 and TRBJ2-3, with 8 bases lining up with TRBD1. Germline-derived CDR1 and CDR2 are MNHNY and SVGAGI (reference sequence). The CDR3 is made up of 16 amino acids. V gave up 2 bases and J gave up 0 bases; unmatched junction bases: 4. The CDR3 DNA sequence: TGTGCCAGCAGTTACGGACAGGGAATAAGCACAGATACGCAGTATTTT. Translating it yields CASSYGQGISTDTQYF.